One and the same sample provided the 10 T cell receptor beta chains below, sequenced in a study of naive and memory T cell subsets. The beta constant-region primer was an equimolar mix of two oligonucleotides covering TRBC1 and TRBC2. From the UMI-ligation and nested PCR reads, TCRdb called clonotypes with MiXCR, one entry per CDR3 protein. The sample carries 65,000 to 85,000 distinct CDR3 sequences, over 10% recorded once. The material sequenced was central memory CD4+ T cells from blood. These receptors were collected from a human donor in good health.

At least ten counts were recorded for this clonotype. DNA for the CDR3: TGTGCCAGCAGCCCCGGGCAGCGACATGGCTACACCTTC. The encoded protein is CASSPGQRHGYTF. The J gene is TRBJ1-2, the V gene TRBV7-8; D uncertain. This CDR3 comprises 13 residues. CDR1 is SGHVS, CDR2 FQNEAQ, per germline. V dropped 5 bases and J dropped 6 bases, with 13 bases sitting between them. Using reference TRBV7-8 and TRBJ1-2 for the parts outside the CDR3, the full variable domain is GAGVSQSPRYKVAKRGQDVALRCDPISGHVSLFWYQQALGQGPEFLTYFQNEAQLDKSGLPSDRFFAERPEGSVSTLKIQRTQQEDSAVYLCASSPGQRHGYTFGSGTRLTVV.

The chain joins TRBV5-6 to TRBJ1-1; 11 positions agree with TRBD1. The CDR3 contains 18 residues. Germline-derived CDR1 and CDR2 are SGHDT and YYEEEE. Unmatched junction bases numbered 19, after V lost 4 bases and J lost 8 bases. For the CDR3, the DNA is TGTGCCAGCAGCCCGCTCGTTATGGACAGGGGGCCTCGGTCCGAAGCTTTCTTT. It yields the protein CASSPLVMDRGPRSEAFF.

The chain links TRBV29-1 to TRBJ1-2; D unclear. The CDR3 consists of 14 residues. Germline CDR1 SQVTM, CDR2 ANQGSEA. V gave up 4 bases and J gave up 4 bases, with 16 bases separating them. The CDR3 DNA sequence: TGCAGCGTTGGGATGGGTTTCTCGGGCTATGGCTACACCTTC. Protein product: CSVGMGFSGYGYTF.

J is TRBJ1-4 and V is TRBV28; 9 bases map to TRBD1. The V and J ends lost 5 bases and 6 bases, in that order; junction bases with no gene match: 4. Germline CDR1 is MDHEN and CDR2 is SYDVKM. The CDR3 runs to 14 residues. The CDR3 nucleotides are TGTGCCAGCAGTCGAACAGGGGGCGATGAAAAACTGTTTTTT. Translating it yields CASSRTGGDEKLFF.

This chain links TRBV30 with TRBJ2-7; TRBD1 matches at 9 bases. Germline CDR1 reads GTSNPN; CDR2 reads SVGIG (reference sequence). The CDR3 is 15 residues long. With 2 bases clipped from V and 4 bases from J, the junction kept 9 bases outside the gene matches. The CDR3 here is CAWSTPQDRGYEQYF. As DNA, the CDR3 is TGTGCCTGGAGTACTCCCCAGGACAGGGGATACGAGCAGTACTTC.

The rearrangement uses TRBV12-3 or TRBV12-4 and TRBJ2-1, with a weak D call TRBD2 (6 bases). V lost 6 bases to trimming and J lost 10 bases, with 10 bases between them. The CDR3 contains 11 residues. CDR3 DNA sequence: TGTGCCAGCAGCCGGCGGGACGAGCAGTTCTTC. Protein: CASSRRDEQFF.

This clonotype was counted a few times. The rearrangement links TRBV29-1 to TRBJ2-5; the match to TRBD1 covers 8 bases. V trimming: 4 bases; J trimming: 2 bases; junction bases outside the gene matches: 3. The CDR3 is 13 residues long. Per germline, CDR1 SQVTM and CDR2 ANQGSEA. For the CDR3, the DNA is TGCAGCGTTGGGACAGGGCTACAAGAGACCCAGTACTTC. As protein: CSVGTGLQETQYF.

The sample holds a few counts of this clonotype. This chain links TRBV9 with TRBJ2-3, with D perhaps matching TRBD2 (5 bases). Per germline, CDR1 SGDLS and CDR2 YYNGEE. With 0 bases removed from V and 4 bases from J, the gap between germline ends came to 15 bases. The CDR3 consists of 16 residues. The CDR3: CASSVGAGGSSDTQYF. The CDR3 coding sequence is TGTGCCAGCAGCGTAGGGGCAGGAGGCAGCTCAGATACGCAGTATTTT.

This sequence joins TRBV2 and TRBJ2-3; D may be TRBD2 (5 bases). The length of the CDR3 is 15 residues. Per the germline V gene, CDR1 is SNHLY and CDR2 is FYNNEI. V lost 4 bases, J lost 0 bases, and 11 bases lay in between. Here the CDR3 DNA reads TGTGCCAGCAGTGCCAGCGGTTTGAGCACAGATACGCAGTATTTT. It translates to CASSASGLSTDTQYF.

The rearrangement uses TRBV20-1 and TRBJ1-3; tentatively, D is TRBD1 (5 bases). The CDR3 sequence is 14 residues long. Trimming stripped 2 bases from V and 2 bases from J, with 10 bases between. Germline V gene data show CDR1 as DFQATT and CDR2 as SNEGSKA (reference sequence). The CDR3 loop reads CSARTGQTGNTIYF. The CDR3 nucleotides are TGCAGTGCTAGAACGGGGCAAACTGGAAACACCATATATTTT.